The sequence of this T cell receptor beta chain was determined in a study of OX40 agonist ivuxolimab in advanced cancers. The overall study: Averaging roughly 60 years in age, with a range of roughly 20 to 90, the cohort was 80% to 90% male. Prior anti-PD-1, anti-PD-L1 or anti-CTLA-4 therapy did not bar entry, and roughly 40% had some.

Clones were sequenced by immunoSEQ multiplex PCR, and TCRdb holds only the in-frame ones, with some missing. The data show tens of thousands of clones, with approximately 88% seen just once and 18% held by the top ten. V lost 2 bases and J 4 bases, leaving 6 bases between the germline ends. CDR3 size: 13 residues. The germline V gene encodes CDR1 MDHEN and CDR2 SYDVKM. This receptor was obtained from an adult with an advanced solid tumor such as melanoma, head and neck, liver or kidney cancer. Source: CD4+ or CD8+ T cells sorted from blood, taken in a trial of the OX40 agonist ivuxolimab. The V call is TRBV28, the J call TRBJ1-5, with D unresolved. The CDR3 bases are TGTGCCAGCAGTTTAGCCGGGAATCAGCCCCAGCATTTT. Translated, it gives CASSLAGNQPQHF.